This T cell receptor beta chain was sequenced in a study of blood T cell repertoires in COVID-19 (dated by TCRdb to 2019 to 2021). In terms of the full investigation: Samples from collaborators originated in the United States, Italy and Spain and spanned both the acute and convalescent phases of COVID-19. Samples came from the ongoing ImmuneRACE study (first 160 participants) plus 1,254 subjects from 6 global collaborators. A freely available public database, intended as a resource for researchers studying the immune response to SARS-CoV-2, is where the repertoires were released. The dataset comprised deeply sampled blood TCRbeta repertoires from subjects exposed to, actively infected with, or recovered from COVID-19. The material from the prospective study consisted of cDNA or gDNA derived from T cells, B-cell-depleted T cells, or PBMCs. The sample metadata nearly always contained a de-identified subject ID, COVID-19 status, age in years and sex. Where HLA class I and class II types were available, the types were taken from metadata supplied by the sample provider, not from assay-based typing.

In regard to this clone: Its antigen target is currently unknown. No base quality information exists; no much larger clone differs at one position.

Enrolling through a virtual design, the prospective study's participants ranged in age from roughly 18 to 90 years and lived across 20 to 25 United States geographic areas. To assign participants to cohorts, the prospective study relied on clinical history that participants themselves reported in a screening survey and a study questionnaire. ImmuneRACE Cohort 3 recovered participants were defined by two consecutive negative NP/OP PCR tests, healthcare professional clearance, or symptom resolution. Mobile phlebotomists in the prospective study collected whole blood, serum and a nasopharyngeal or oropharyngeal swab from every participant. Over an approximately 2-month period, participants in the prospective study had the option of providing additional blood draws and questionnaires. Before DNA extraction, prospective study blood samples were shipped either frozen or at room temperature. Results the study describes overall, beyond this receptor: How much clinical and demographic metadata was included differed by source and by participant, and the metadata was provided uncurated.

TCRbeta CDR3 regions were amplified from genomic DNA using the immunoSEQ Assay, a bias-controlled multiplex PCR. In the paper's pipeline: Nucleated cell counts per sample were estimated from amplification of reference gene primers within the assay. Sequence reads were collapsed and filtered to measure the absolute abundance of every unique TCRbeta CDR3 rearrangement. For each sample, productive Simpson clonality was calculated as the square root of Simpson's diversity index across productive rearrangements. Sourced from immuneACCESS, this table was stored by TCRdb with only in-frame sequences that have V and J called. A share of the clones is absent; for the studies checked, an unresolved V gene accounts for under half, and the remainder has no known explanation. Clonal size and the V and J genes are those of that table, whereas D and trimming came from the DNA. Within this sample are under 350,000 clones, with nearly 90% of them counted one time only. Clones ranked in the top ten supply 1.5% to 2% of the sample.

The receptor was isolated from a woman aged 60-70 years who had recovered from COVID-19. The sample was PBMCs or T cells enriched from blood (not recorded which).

The nucleotides are TGTGCCAGCAGCCTACAAGCGGGAGTGAGGGGCGAGCAGTTCTTC. It specifies CASSLQAGVRGEQFF. Here the chain combines TRBV7-3 and TRBJ2-1; 8 bases in the junction line up with TRBD2. The CDR3 sequence holds 15 residues, the cysteine and phenylalanine included. Kept here is only the CDR3 DNA, which spans 45 bases and is read in frame from base 1. Looking up the germline V gene yields CDR1 SGHTA and CDR2 FQGTGA. Clipping removes 5 bases from V and 10 bases from J, with 13 as the unmatched junction base count.